This T cell receptor (beta chain) originates from a study of T cells in Graves' hyperthyroidism and ophthalmopathy. This clonotype turned up a few times. This may come from a read error, since a much larger clone is one base off. The investigators amplified TCR beta CDR3 regions from RNA transcripts. TCR CDR3 underwent first-round RT-PCR with the HTBI primer set. TCRdb reprocessed the multiplex PCR reads via MiXCR and lists one record per CDR3 protein. Of around 700,000 distinct CDR3 sequences listed, over 15% are singletons. Material for sequencing was blood. The TCR was taken from a woman between 45 and 60 years old with Graves' hyperthyroidism that later progressed to Graves' ophthalmopathy.

The CDR3 reads CASSEYTGELFF. DNA for the CDR3: TGTGCCAGCAGTGAGTACACCGGGGAGCTGTTTTTT. This chain uses TRBV2 with TRBJ2-2; D unresolved. In germline, CDR1 is SNHLY, CDR2 FYNNEI. The CDR3 totals 12 residues. Deletions cut 3 bases from V and 3 bases from J, with 2 bases between.